Following are 12 T cell receptor beta chains from one sample sequenced in a study of PD-L1 blockade in urothelial cancer. Profiling relied on immunoSEQ multiplex PCR, and the TCRdb table lists in-frame clones only, not all of them. The table shows 14,000 to 15,000 clones, with 70% to 90% occurring only once. The sequences come from PBMCs, collected around atezolizumab (anti-PD-L1) treatment. The receptors shown here come from a man aged 70 or older with urothelial cancer.

The chain joins TRBV6-5 to TRBJ2-2; D is unclear. Germline CDR1 and CDR2: MNHEY and SVGAGI. V shed 4 bases and J shed 4 bases, with 7 bases lying between them. The CDR3 consists of 13 residues. The CDR3 DNA reads as TGTGCCAGCAGTTTGTTAGCCACCGGGGAGCTGTTTTTT. Translating it yields CASSLLATGELFF.

V and J are TRBV30 and TRBJ1-1; TRBD1 is a possible D gene (6 bases). This CDR3 is 14 amino acids long. In germline, CDR1 is GTSNPN, CDR2 SVGIG (reference sequence). V was clipped by 1 base and J by 1 base, with 10 bases between them. The CDR3 nucleotides read TGTGCCTGGAGTGCTCACAGGGCGAACACTGAAGCTTTCTTT. Residues: CAWSAHRANTEAFF.

V gene TRBV25-1 combines with J gene TRBJ2-1; 9 bases are shared with TRBD1. Germline CDR1 and CDR2: MGHDK and SYGVNS. The CDR3 extends over 14 amino acids. The V segment lost 8 bases and the J segment 4 bases; nucleotides outside the gene matches: 6. In nucleotides, the CDR3 is TGTGCCAGCGGCGGGACAGGGATATACAATGAGCAGTTCTTC. Its protein is CASGGTGIYNEQFF.

This sequence joins TRBV28 and TRBJ1-4; D unresolved. Per the germline V gene, CDR1 is MDHEN and CDR2 is SYDVKM. V was trimmed by 7 bases and J by 8 bases, leaving 20 bases between them. This CDR3 is built from 15 residues. CDR3 in amino acids: CASIPGEASWEKLFF. DNA of the CDR3: TGTGCCAGCATACCCGGTGAGGCAAGCTGGGAAAAACTGTTTTTT.

This chain links TRBV10-2 with TRBJ2-2; 7 bases map to TRBD2. The junction had 3 bases not matched to a gene; V was cut back by 8 bases and J by 6 bases. The CDR3 length is 12 residues. Germline V lookup: CDR1 WSHSY, CDR2 SAAADI. The CDR3 DNA is TGCGCCAGCCGGGGGGATCCCGGGGAGCTGTTTTTT. This translates into CASRGDPGELFF.

The chain uses TRBV5-1 and TRBJ1-3; D possibly corresponds to TRBD1 (5 bases). V lost 0 bases to trimming and J lost 0 bases, with 7 bases between them. The germline gives CDR1 SGHRS, CDR2 YFSETQ. The CDR3 has 15 amino acids. The CDR3 DNA is TGCGCCAGCAGCTTGGTGGGGGGCTCTGGAAACACCATATATTTT. It is translated as CASSLVGGSGNTIYF.

The chain joins TRBV18 to TRBJ1-3, with a tentative D call TRBD1 (6 bases). The V gene's germline CDR1 is KGHSH and CDR2 LQKENI. This CDR3 has 15 amino acids. Trimming removed 3 bases at V and 0 bases at J, with 9 bases between. As DNA, the CDR3 is TGTGCCAGCTCACCTGGACAGAGCTCTGGAAACACCATATATTTT. It is translated as CASSPGQSSGNTIYF.

This chain links TRBV7-8 with TRBJ2-7, with D tentatively TRBD1 (6 bases). Germline V CDR1 and CDR2: SGHVS, FQNEAQ. V was shortened by 2 bases and J by 4 bases, with 12 bases between the two germline ends. CDR3 length: 14 residues. Written as DNA, the CDR3 is TGTGCCAGCAGCTTAAGGGACAAGGCATACGAGCAGTACTTC. Amino acids: CASSLRDKAYEQYF.

A single count supports this clone. The chain recombines TRBV28 with TRBJ2-3; 10 bases are a match to TRBD2. Germline V gene data show CDR1 as MDHEN and CDR2 as SYDVKM. The trim removed 4 bases at V and 5 bases at J, leaving 12 bases unmatched. CDR3 length equals 17 residues. The CDR3 loop is CASSSGSLAGVKDTQYF. The CDR3 nucleotides are TGTGCCAGCAGTTCGGGGTCCCTAGCGGGGGTTAAAGATACGCAGTATTTT.

The chain couples TRBV29-1 to TRBJ1-3, with 10 bases that match TRBD1. Germline assignment: CDR1 SQVTM and CDR2 ANQGSEA. V lost 6 bases to trimming and J lost 4 bases; unmatched junction nucleotides: 6. The CDR3 sequence is 14 residues long. The DNA of the CDR3 is TGCAGCGTCGTGACAGGGGGCGGAGGAAACACCATATATTTT. Its protein is CSVVTGGGGNTIYF.

V gene TRBV27 combines with J gene TRBJ1-6, with no clear D. The V and J ends lost 5 bases and 7 bases respectively, with 9 bases between them. This CDR3 has 13 residues. The germline CDR1 and CDR2 sequences are MNHEY and SMNVEV (reference sequence). Written as DNA, the CDR3 is TGTGCCAGCAGTCGTACGCAGAATTCACCCCTCCACTTT. It encodes CASSRTQNSPLHF.

The chain joins TRBV6-5 to TRBJ1-6; D unresolved. Trimming removed 5 bases at V and 5 bases at J, with 13 bases between. The CDR3 contains 15 residues. Germline V gene data show CDR1 as MNHEY and CDR2 as SVGAGI. In DNA form, the CDR3 reads TGTGCCAGCAGTACTCAGCGGGGTCATAATTCACCCCTCCACTTT. Translated: CASSTQRGHNSPLHF.